Sequencing of this TCR beta chain was carried out in a study of blood T cell repertoires in COVID-19. Study-wide background: COVID-19 samples collected from the United States, Italy and Spain covered acute and convalescent phases. T cells, B-cell-depleted T cells, or PBMCs supplied cDNA or gDNA.

Trimming left V 3 bases short and J 8 bases short, with 10 bases between. The V gene's germline CDR1 is MDHEN and CDR2 SYDVKM. CDR3 length: 13 residues. Original data processing: Estimation of nucleated cell counts was performed using reference gene primer amplification. Produced via immunoSEQ multiplex PCR; TCRdb's table is partial and in-frame only. V and J calls and clone size are those listed in that table; D and trimming were worked out from the DNA. This table has 100,000 to 120,000 clones, about 83% appearing once. The receptor comes from a woman in her seventies with acute or convalescent COVID-19. V gene TRBV28 combines with J gene TRBJ1-4; D not certain. The sequenced sample was peripheral blood. CDR3 coding DNA: TGTGCCAGCAGTTTGTACAGAAACGAAAAACTGTTTTTT. It encodes CASSLYRNEKLFF.